Shown below are 22 T cell receptor beta chains from a single sample sequenced in a study of CD8 T cells in ankylosing spondylitis. Findings of the study overall: Typical of ankylosing spondylitis blood, it appeared, was a TCR beta motif of under 10 highly homologous variants.

These receptors have no known antigen. TCRdb used MiXCR to reprocess the 5' RACE reads, holding one entry per CDR3 protein. The sample holds about 840,000 distinct CDR3 sequences, approximately 12% seen once. Sequenced material: blood, either unsorted or a sorted T cell fraction (not recorded which). All receptors come from a male donor with ankylosing spondylitis.

This clonotype was seen more than once but under ten times. The chain employs TRBV4-2 and TRBJ2-1; 10 nucleotides align to TRBD2. V lost 1 base to trimming and J lost 8 bases; unmatched junction nucleotides: 14. Per germline, CDR1 LGHNA and CDR2 YNFKEQ. This CDR3 region has 18 residues. The CDR3 sequence is CASSQASSGRATGDEQFF. Written as DNA, the CDR3 is TGTGCCAGCAGCCAAGCGTCCAGCGGGAGGGCCACGGGGGATGAGCAGTTCTTC.

This clonotype showed up just a few times. This chain joins TRBV18 and TRBJ1-4; 10 nucleotides line up with TRBD1. Germline CDR1 reads KGHSH; CDR2 reads LQKENI. The ends lost 3 bases at V and 8 bases at J; junction bases unmatched: 6. This CDR3 is built from 15 residues. The CDR3 nucleotides are TGTGCCAGCTCACCTATTCGGGACAGGGGAGAAAAACTGTTTTTT. It specifies CASSPIRDRGEKLFF.

This clonotype was counted a few times. The rearrangement joins TRBV4-3 to TRBJ2-3; possibly TRBD2 for D (5 bases). The CDR3 covers 15 residues. CDR1 and CDR2 from the germline V gene are LGHNA and YSLEER. V lost 2 bases to trimming and J lost 6 bases, with 15 bases between them. CDR3 protein: CASSQYPGVGDTQYF. CDR3 nucleotide sequence: TGCGCCAGCAGCCAATATCCCGGGGTTGGGGATACGCAGTATTTT.

The genes are TRBV6-1 and TRBJ2-7; D unresolved. Trimming pared 7 bases from V and 2 bases from J, leaving 6 bases between. From germline, CDR1 is MNHNS and CDR2 SASEGT. CDR3 size: 11 residues. DNA for the CDR3: TGTGCCAGCAAGACGGCCTACGAGCAGTACTTC. It is translated as CASKTAYEQYF.

This clonotype has a handful of counts. The V and J genes are TRBV28 and TRBJ2-1; the D gene is possibly TRBD2 (5 bases). This CDR3 contains 13 residues. Trimming stripped 8 bases from V and 2 bases from J, with 10 bases between. Per the germline V gene, CDR1 is MDHEN and CDR2 is SYDVKM. Here the CDR3 DNA reads TGTGCCAGCCGCGACGGGACCTACAATGAGCAGTTCTTC. This gives the protein CASRDGTYNEQFF. The variable domain in full, completed from reference TRBV28 and TRBJ2-1, reads DVKVTQSSRYLVKRTGEKVFLECVQDMDHENMFWYRQDPGLGLRLIYFSYDVKMKEKGDIPEGYSVSREKKERFSLILESASTNQTSMYLCASRDGTYNEQFFGPGTRLTVL.

The chain recombines TRBV9 with TRBJ2-5, with a tentative D call TRBD1 (5 bases). Germline CDR1 SGDLS, CDR2 YYNGEE. V was trimmed by 1 base and J by 2 bases, leaving 9 bases between them. The length of the CDR3 is 14 residues. DNA of the CDR3: TGTGCCAGCAGCGTACTGTCAGGGCAAGAGACCCAGTACTTC. It codes for CASSVLSGQETQYF.

The CDR3 DNA reads TGTGCCAGCACCACCGGGTGGGCCGGGGAGCTGTTTTTT. This sequence encodes CASTTGWAGELFF. This chain links TRBV5-4 with TRBJ2-2; D gene uncertain. CDR1 is SGHNT, CDR2 YYREEE, per germline (reference sequence). The V end was cut by 6 bases, the J end by 6 bases, with 12 bases between. This CDR3 spans 13 amino acids.

V gene TRBV5-1 combines with J gene TRBJ2-2; D gene unclear. Germline-derived CDR1 and CDR2 are SGHRS and YFSETQ. CDR3 size: 16 residues. V was cut by 5 bases and J by 0 bases, with 14 bases left in between. The CDR3 DNA reads as TGCGCCAGCAGTCCACGCCCGGGCGCGAACACCGGGGAGCTGTTTTTT. It specifies CASSPRPGANTGELFF.

This clonotype has a handful of counts. This sequence joins TRBV7-2 and TRBJ1-1; possible D gene TRBD1, 5 bases. The CDR3 contains 14 residues. V lost 5 bases, J lost 4 bases, and 14 bases lay in between. From germline, CDR1 is SGHTA and CDR2 FQGNSA. The CDR3 loop is CASSRAGVGTEAFF. The CDR3 nucleotides are TGTGCCAGCAGCCGTGCGGGGGTTGGCACTGAAGCTTTCTTT.

This chain uses TRBV10-3 with TRBJ2-1; 7 bases match TRBD2. Germline CDR1 and CDR2: ENHRY and SYGVKD. The CDR3 covers 16 residues. V lost 6 bases to trimming and J lost 8 bases; unmatched junction nucleotides: 16. The CDR3 region has the DNA TGTGCCATCAGCCGCAATTCCGGGACTACCTTCGATGAGCAGTTCTTC. This sequence encodes CAISRNSGTTFDEQFF.

The CDR3 sequence: CASSSPGLFGQPQHF. The CDR3 DNA follows: TGTGCCAGCAGCTCTCCGGGACTTTTCGGTCAGCCCCAGCATTTT. The chain is built from TRBV7-2 and TRBJ1-5, with a possible D match to TRBD1 (5 bases). The V end was cut by 4 bases, the J end by 6 bases, with 16 bases between. CDR1 and CDR2 (germline): SGHTA, FQGNSA. This CDR3 is built from 15 residues.

The rearrangement joins TRBV20-1 to TRBJ2-3, with 7 bases identical to TRBD2. Germline-derived CDR1 and CDR2 are DFQATT and SNEGSKA (reference sequence). V trimming: 6 bases; J trimming: 3 bases; junction bases outside the gene matches: 12. The CDR3 is 15 residues long. This CDR3 is CSAQTPSGWTDTQYF. CDR3 in DNA: TGCAGTGCCCAAACCCCTAGCGGATGGACAGATACGCAGTATTTT.

Only a few counts were recorded for this clonotype. The gene calls are TRBV15 and TRBJ2-1; 8 nucleotides align to TRBD1. The germline gives CDR1 LNHNV, CDR2 YYDKDF (reference sequence). V lost 4 bases to trimming and J lost 0 bases; unmatched junction nucleotides: 2. The CDR3 spans 15 residues. The CDR3, as DNA: TGTGCCACCAGCACCGGGACAGGCTCCTACAATGAGCAGTTCTTC. Encoded protein: CATSTGTGSYNEQFF.

This clonotype was seen at least ten times. This chain joins TRBV10-3 and TRBJ2-5; D may correspond to TRBD1 or TRBD2 (6 bases each). The CDR3 extends over 13 amino acids. Germline-derived CDR1 and CDR2 are ENHRY and SYGVKD. Deletions cut 7 bases from V and 5 bases from J, with 14 bases between. This chain's CDR3 is CAINEGGTETQYF. The CDR3 DNA is TGTGCCATCAACGAGGGGGGTACGGAGACCCAGTACTTC.

J is TRBJ1-2 and V is TRBV5-1; no reliable D call. Looked up from germline, CDR1 is SGHRS and CDR2 is YFSETQ. The length of the CDR3 is 16 residues. V dropped 0 bases and J dropped 5 bases, with 17 bases sitting between them. CDR3 protein: CASSLGVISLGYGYTF. CDR3 coding DNA: TGCGCCAGCAGCTTGGGTGTCATCTCGTTGGGATATGGCTACACCTTC.

This rearrangement joins TRBV12-3 or TRBV12-4 to TRBJ1-3; TRBD1 might be the D (5 bases). Trimming removed 8 bases from V and 0 bases from J, with 8 bases in between. The CDR3 extends over 13 amino acids. The CDR3 loop reads CASGHSSGNTIYF. CDR3 DNA sequence: TGTGCCAGCGGACACTCCTCTGGAAACACCATATATTTT.

The V call is TRBV7-3, the J call TRBJ2-2; 12 positions agree with TRBD2. The CDR3 runs 17 residues. The germline CDR1 and CDR2 sequences are SGHTA and FQGTGA. V shed 5 bases, J shed 5 bases, and the junction held 9 bases outside the gene matches. CDR3 bases: TGTGCCAGCAGCCCTACGACTAGCGGGGGTTCAACCGGGGAGCTGTTTTTT. Translation gives CASSPTTSGGSTGELFF.

This clonotype has just a few counts. The genes are TRBV5-1 and TRBJ2-2; D not resolved. The CDR3 covers 15 residues. Trimming took 4 bases from V and 1 from J, leaving 11 bases between them. Looked up from germline, CDR1 is SGHRS and CDR2 is YFSETQ. CDR3 protein: CASSPTGQNTGELFF. The CDR3 coding sequence is TGCGCCAGCAGCCCTACTGGGCAGAACACCGGGGAGCTGTTTTTT.

This clonotype occurred many times. The CDR3 DNA follows: TGCAGCGGAGTCTCGCCTGGAAACACCATATATTTT. Translation gives CSGVSPGNTIYF. V and J are TRBV29-1 and TRBJ1-3; no definite D call. The CDR3 covers 12 residues. Looked up from germline, CDR1 is SQVTM and CDR2 is ANQGSEA. The V end was cut by 7 bases, the J end by 2 bases, with 9 bases between.

The chain uses TRBV7-8 and TRBJ2-5; maybe TRBD1 (5 bases). CDR1 and CDR2 from the germline V gene are SGHVS and FQNEAQ. Trimming pared 5 bases from V and 0 bases from J, leaving 10 bases between. The CDR3 loop spans 14 amino acids. In DNA form, the CDR3 reads TGTGCCAGCAGCCCGCGGACATACCAAGAGACCCAGTACTTC. The encoded protein is CASSPRTYQETQYF. Based on the CDR3 plus reference TRBV7-8 and TRBJ2-5, the full variable domain is GAGVSQSPRYKVAKRGQDVALRCDPISGHVSLFWYQQALGQGPEFLTYFQNEAQLDKSGLPSDRFFAERPEGSVSTLKIQRTQQEDSAVYLCASSPRTYQETQYFGPGTRLLVL.

This clonotype appeared many times. One end of the junction does not line up with germline, which may come from a read error. The chain recombines TRBV5-1 with TRBJ1-2; TRBD1 matches 7 bases. Germline V CDR1 and CDR2: SGHRS, YFSETQ. The CDR3 spans 12 residues. CDR3 residues: CASSEGAYGYTF. For the CDR3, the DNA is TGTGCCAGCAGTGAGGGGGCCTATGGCTACACCTTC.

This clonotype was counted only a few times. The V and J genes are TRBV7-2 and TRBJ2-3; D unclear. V was trimmed by 8 bases and J by 1 base, leaving 10 bases between them. Germline lookup yields CDR1 SGHTA and CDR2 FQGNSA. This CDR3 is built from 13 residues. The CDR3: CASGPYRTDTQYF. DNA of the CDR3: TGTGCCAGCGGTCCCTATCGCACAGATACGCAGTATTTT.